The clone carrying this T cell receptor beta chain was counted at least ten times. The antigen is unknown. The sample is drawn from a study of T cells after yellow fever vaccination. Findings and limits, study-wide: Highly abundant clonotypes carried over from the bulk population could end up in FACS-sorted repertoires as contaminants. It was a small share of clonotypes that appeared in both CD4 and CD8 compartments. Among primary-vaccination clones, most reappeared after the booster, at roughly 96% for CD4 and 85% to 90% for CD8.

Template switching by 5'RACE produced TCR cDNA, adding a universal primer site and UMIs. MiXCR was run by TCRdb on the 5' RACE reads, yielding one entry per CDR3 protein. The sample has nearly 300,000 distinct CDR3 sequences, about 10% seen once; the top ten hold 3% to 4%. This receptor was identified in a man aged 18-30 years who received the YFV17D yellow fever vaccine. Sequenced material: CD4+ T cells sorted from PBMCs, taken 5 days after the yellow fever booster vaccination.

CDR3 amino acids: CASSLVSGQGDGYTF. The DNA of the CDR3 is TGCGCCAGCAGCTTGGTATCGGGACAGGGAGATGGCTACACCTTC. J is TRBJ1-2 and V is TRBV5-1; 9 bases match TRBD1. The ends lost 0 bases at V and 6 bases at J; junction bases unmatched: 6. The CDR3 runs to 15 residues. Germline CDR1 SGHRS, CDR2 YFSETQ. The full variable domain, in which reference TRBV5-1 and TRBJ1-2 provide the parts outside the CDR3, is KAGVTQTPRYLIKTRGQQVTLSCSPISGHRSVSWYQQTPGQGLQFLFEYFSETQRNKGNFPGRFSGRQFSNSRSEMNVSTLELGDSALYLCASSLVSGQGDGYTFGSGTRLTVV.